These 14 T cell receptor beta chains came from one sample sequenced in a study of shared clonotypes between healthy human individuals. TCRdb keeps only in-frame clones here, not all; method: immunoSEQ multiplex PCR. The sample has some 2.4 million clones, 90% to 95% seen once. Input material: naive CD4+ T cells from PBMCs. Subset indicated: CD45RA+ positively selected. Receptor source: a man between 18 and 35 years old in good health. Some clones in this sample may be carry-over from other donors' samples.

This clone was found once. The rearrangement joins TRBV5-1 to TRBJ1-1; D gene ambiguous. Germline V CDR1 and CDR2: SGHRS, YFSETQ. The CDR3 sequence is 13 residues long. V shed 0 bases and J shed 6 bases, with 9 bases lying between them. The CDR3 DNA sequence: TGCGCCAGCAGCTTGGGGGCTCTCGCTGAAGCTTTCTTT. This sequence encodes CASSLGALAEAFF.

The chain uses TRBV28 and TRBJ1-1; 11 nucleotides align to TRBD1. The junction had 15 bases not matched to a gene; V was cut back by 6 bases and J by 6 bases. Germline V CDR1 and CDR2: MDHEN, SYDVKM. This CDR3 is 17 amino acids long. CDR3 in DNA: TGTGCCAGCAGACGGAACCGGGACAGGGGGTTTTTCGCTGAAGCTTTCTTT. Translated: CASRRNRDRGFFAEAFF.

The chain is built from TRBV27 and TRBJ2-7; D could derive from TRBD1 or TRBD2 (5 bases each). The germline V and J ends were trimmed by 4 bases and 6 bases, with 19 bases remaining between them. This CDR3 has 15 residues. The germline V gene encodes CDR1 MNHEY and CDR2 SMNVEV (reference sequence). In DNA form, the CDR3 reads TGTGCCAGCAGTTCGTTGGGGCTTGTTGAGGGCGAGCAGTACTTC. Translating it yields CASSSLGLVEGEQYF.

The chain uses TRBV7-2 and TRBJ2-5; no definite D call. Between the trimmed V and J ends, which lost 3 bases and 9 bases, there was a span of 8 bases. This CDR3 region has 11 residues. Per germline, CDR1 SGHTA and CDR2 FQGNSA. The CDR3 coding sequence is TGTGCCAGCAGCTTGAGGAATTCCCAGTACTTC. Translated: CASSLRNSQYF.

In its sample, this clone was seen once. Additional DNA sequences in this sample encode the identical CDR3. This sequence joins TRBV28 and TRBJ1-5; D perhaps matches TRBD1 (5 bases). V lost 2 bases to trimming and J lost 4 bases, with 9 bases between them. CDR1 is MDHEN and CDR2 is SYDVKM in the germline V gene. The CDR3 is made up of 14 amino acids. CDR3 DNA sequence: TGTGCCAGCAGTTTAGGAGGGGCTAATCAGCCCCAGCATTTT. Translating gives CASSLGGANQPQHF.

Comments on this clone: At one boundary the junction diverges from the germline segment, which might be a read error. The V gene is TRBV15, the J gene TRBJ2-2; no definite D call. CDR1 is LNHNV and CDR2 is YYDKDF in the germline V gene (reference sequence). This CDR3 contains 16 residues. CDR3 DNA: TGTGCCACCAGCAGAGAATTATGGCAGAACCCCGGGGAGCTGTTTTTT. Translated, it gives CATSRELWQNPGELFF.

V usage is TRBV11-2 and J usage is TRBJ2-1, with TRBD1 as a possible D gene (6 bases). The CDR3 covers 13 residues. V was pared by 0 bases and J by 11 bases, with 11 bases between. The germline V gene encodes CDR1 SGHAT and CDR2 FQNNGV. The CDR3, as DNA: TGTGCCAGCAGCTTAGAATCAGGGGTCCAGCAGTTCTTC. Its protein is CASSLESGVQQFF. Combining the CDR3 with reference TRBV11-2 and TRBJ2-1 gives the whole variable domain EAGVAQSPRYKIIEKRQSVAFWCNPISGHATLYWYQQILGQGPKLLIQFQNNGVVDDSQLPKDRFSAERLKGVDSTLKIQPAKLEDSAVYLCASSLESGVQQFFGPGTRLTVL.

The chain employs TRBV28 and TRBJ1-2; D gene unclear. This CDR3 spans 14 amino acids. The V gene lost 7 bases and the J gene lost 3 bases, with 15 bases spanning the gap. In germline, CDR1 is MDHEN, CDR2 SYDVKM. In nucleotides, the CDR3 is TGTGCCAGCACTACCCTGAGGGCGGACTATGGCTACACCTTC. Translated: CASTTLRADYGYTF.

The CDR3 loop is CASSQDQRMGAFF. CDR3 DNA sequence: TGCGCCAGCAGCCAAGATCAGCGAATGGGGGCTTTCTTT. The chain joins TRBV4-1 to TRBJ1-1; D uncertain. The CDR3 is 13 amino acids. The V and J ends lost 0 bases and 11 bases respectively, with 13 bases between them. Germline CDR1 reads MGHRA; CDR2 reads YSYEKL.

This chain joins TRBV27 and TRBJ2-3; the D gene is possibly TRBD2 (5 bases). CDR1 MNHEY and CDR2 SMNVEV come from the germline V gene (reference sequence). The germline V and J ends were trimmed by 3 bases and 0 bases, with 13 bases remaining between them. CDR3 size: 16 residues. For the CDR3, the DNA is TGTGCCAGCAGTTTCGGGGTAATCGGAAGCACAGATACGCAGTATTTT. Residues: CASSFGVIGSTDTQYF.

This clone showed up just a few times. The chain uses TRBV11-2 and TRBJ1-2, with D uncertain. Trimming took off 1 base at V and 8 bases at J, with 14 bases between the two ends. This CDR3 contains 14 residues. Germline lookup yields CDR1 SGHAT and CDR2 FQNNGV. The CDR3 reads CASSLVGRTEGYTF. The CDR3 nucleotides are TGTGCCAGCAGCTTAGTAGGTCGGACGGAGGGCTACACCTTC.

The rearrangement uses TRBV11-2 and TRBJ2-3; D may correspond to TRBD1 or TRBD2 (6 bases each). This CDR3 spans 14 amino acids. Germline values: CDR1 SGHAT, CDR2 FQNNGV. V shed 2 bases and J shed 3 bases, with 9 bases lying between them. The CDR3 region is CASSLLGGTDTQYF. CDR3 DNA: TGTGCCAGCAGCTTATTAGGGGGGACAGATACGCAGTATTTT. Together with reference TRBV11-2 and TRBJ2-3, the CDR3 gives the full variable domain: EAGVAQSPRYKIIEKRQSVAFWCNPISGHATLYWYQQILGQGPKLLIQFQNNGVVDDSQLPKDRFSAERLKGVDSTLKIQPAKLEDSAVYLCASSLLGGTDTQYFGPGTRLTVL.

This clone was picked up one time. The chain recombines TRBV28 with TRBJ2-5, with 9 bases identical to TRBD2. Germline V gene lookup returns CDR1 MDHEN and CDR2 SYDVKM. CDR3 size: 15 residues. Trimming cost V 8 bases and J 2 bases; bases outside gene matches: 9. The CDR3 nucleotides are TGTGCCAGCGTCTCGACTAGCGGAAGTCAAGAGACCCAGTACTTC. This encodes CASVSTSGSQETQYF.

This chain connects TRBV15 to TRBJ2-7, with D perhaps matching TRBD2 (7 bases). V was clipped by 4 bases and J by 3 bases, with 13 bases between them. The CDR3 runs to 14 residues. The V gene's germline CDR1 is LNHNV and CDR2 YYDKDF (reference sequence). The CDR3 protein is CATSTRGGGYEQYF. CDR3 in DNA: TGTGCCACCAGCACCCGGGGAGGGGGCTACGAGCAGTACTTC.